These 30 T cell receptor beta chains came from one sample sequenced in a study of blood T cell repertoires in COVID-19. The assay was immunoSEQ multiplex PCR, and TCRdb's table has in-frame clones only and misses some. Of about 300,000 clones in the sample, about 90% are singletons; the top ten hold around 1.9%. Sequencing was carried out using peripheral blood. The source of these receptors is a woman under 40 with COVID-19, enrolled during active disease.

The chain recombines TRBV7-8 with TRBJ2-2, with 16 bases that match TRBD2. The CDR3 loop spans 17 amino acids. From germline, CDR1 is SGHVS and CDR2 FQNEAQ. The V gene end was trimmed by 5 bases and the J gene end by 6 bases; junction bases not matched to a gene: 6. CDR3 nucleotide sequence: TGTGCCAGCAGCCAGGGACTAGCGGGGGGGCCTGCCGGGGAGCTGTTTTTT. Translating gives CASSQGLAGGPAGELFF.

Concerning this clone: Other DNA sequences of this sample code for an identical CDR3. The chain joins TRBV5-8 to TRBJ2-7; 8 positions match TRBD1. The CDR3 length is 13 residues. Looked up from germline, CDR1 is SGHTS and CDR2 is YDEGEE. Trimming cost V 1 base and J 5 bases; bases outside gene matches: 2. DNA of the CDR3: TGTGCCAGCAGCTTGCAGGGGGCCCACGAGCAGTACGTC. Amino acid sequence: CASSLQGAHEQYV.

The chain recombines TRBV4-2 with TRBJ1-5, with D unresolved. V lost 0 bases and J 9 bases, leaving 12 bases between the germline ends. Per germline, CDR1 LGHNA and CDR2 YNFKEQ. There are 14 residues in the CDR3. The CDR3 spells CASSQDSQAGPQHF. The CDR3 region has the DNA TGTGCCAGCAGCCAAGATAGCCAGGCGGGGCCCCAGCATTTT.

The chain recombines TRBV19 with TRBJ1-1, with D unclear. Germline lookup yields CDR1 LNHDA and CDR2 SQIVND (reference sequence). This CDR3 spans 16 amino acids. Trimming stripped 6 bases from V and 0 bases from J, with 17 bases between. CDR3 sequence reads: CASSLRRATMNTEAFF. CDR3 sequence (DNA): TGTGCCAGTAGCCTGAGGAGGGCCACCATGAACACTGAAGCTTTCTTT. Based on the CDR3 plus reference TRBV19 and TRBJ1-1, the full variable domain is DGGITQSPKYLFRKEGQNVTLSCEQNLNHDAMYWYRQDPGQGLRLIYYSQIVNDFQKGDIAEGYSVSREKKESFPLTVTSAQKNPTAFYLCASSLRRATMNTEAFFGQGTRLTVV.

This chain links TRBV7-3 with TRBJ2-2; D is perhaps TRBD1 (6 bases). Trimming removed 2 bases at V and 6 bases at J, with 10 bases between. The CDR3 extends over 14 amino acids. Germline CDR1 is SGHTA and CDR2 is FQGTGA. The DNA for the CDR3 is TGTGCCAGCAGCTTACAGGGGTTGGCCGGGGAGCTGTTTTTT. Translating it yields CASSLQGLAGELFF. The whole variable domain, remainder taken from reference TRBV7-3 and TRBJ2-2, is GAGVSQTPSNKVTEKGKYVELRCDPISGHTALYWYRQSLGQGPEFLIYFQGTGAADDSGLPNDRFFAVRPEGSVSTLKIQRTERGDSAVYLCASSLQGLAGELFFGEGSRLTVL.

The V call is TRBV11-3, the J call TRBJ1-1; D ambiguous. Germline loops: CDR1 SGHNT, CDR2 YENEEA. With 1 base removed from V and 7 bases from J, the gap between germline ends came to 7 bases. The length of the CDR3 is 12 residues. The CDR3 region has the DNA TGTGCCAGCAGCTTAGTCGGTGGTGAAGCTTTCTTT. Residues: CASSLVGGEAFF. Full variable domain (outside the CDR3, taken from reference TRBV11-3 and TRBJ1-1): EAGVVQSPRYKIIEKKQPVAFWCNPISGHNTLYWYLQNLGQGPELLIRYENEEAVDDSQLPKDRFSAERLKGVDSTLKIQPAELGDSAVYLCASSLVGGEAFFGQGTRLTVV.

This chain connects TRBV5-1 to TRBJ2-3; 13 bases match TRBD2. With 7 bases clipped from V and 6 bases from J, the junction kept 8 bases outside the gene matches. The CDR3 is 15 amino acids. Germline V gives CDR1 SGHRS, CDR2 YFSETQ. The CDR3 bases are TGCGCCAGCCACACTACTAGCGGGGGGGCCGATACGCAGTATTTT. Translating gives CASHTTSGGADTQYF.

In DNA form, the CDR3 reads TGTGCCACCGGGGGGCAGGGGGGAAATCAGCCCCAGCATTTT. Protein sequence: CATGGQGGNQPQHF. J is TRBJ1-5 and V is TRBV24-1; 7 bases match TRBD1. In germline, CDR1 is KGHDR, CDR2 SFDVKD. Germline trimming cut 9 bases from V and 4 bases from J; bases unmatched to any gene: 8. This CDR3 region has 14 residues.

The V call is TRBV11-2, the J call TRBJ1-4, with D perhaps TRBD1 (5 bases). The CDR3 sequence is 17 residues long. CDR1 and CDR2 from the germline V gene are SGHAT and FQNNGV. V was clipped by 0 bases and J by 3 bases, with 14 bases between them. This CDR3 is CASSLESAGGANEKLFF. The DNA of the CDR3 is TGTGCCAGCAGCTTAGAAAGTGCGGGAGGGGCTAATGAAAAACTGTTTTTT. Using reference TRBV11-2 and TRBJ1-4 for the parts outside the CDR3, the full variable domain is EAGVAQSPRYKIIEKRQSVAFWCNPISGHATLYWYQQILGQGPKLLIQFQNNGVVDDSQLPKDRFSAERLKGVDSTLKIQPAKLEDSAVYLCASSLESAGGANEKLFFGSGTQLSVL.

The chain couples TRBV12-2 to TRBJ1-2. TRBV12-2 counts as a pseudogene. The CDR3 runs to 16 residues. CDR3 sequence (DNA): TGTGCAAGTCGCTTAGGGTTTACCGGTTATAACTATGGCTACACCTTC. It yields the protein CASRLGFTGYNYGYTF.

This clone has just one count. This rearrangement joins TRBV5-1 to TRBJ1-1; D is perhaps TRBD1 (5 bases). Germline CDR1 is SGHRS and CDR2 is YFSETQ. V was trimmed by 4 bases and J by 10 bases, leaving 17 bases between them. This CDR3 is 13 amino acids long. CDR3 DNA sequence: TGCGCCAGCAGCGGGGGGACCGGGCAACGAGCTTTCTTT. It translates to CASSGGTGQRAFF.

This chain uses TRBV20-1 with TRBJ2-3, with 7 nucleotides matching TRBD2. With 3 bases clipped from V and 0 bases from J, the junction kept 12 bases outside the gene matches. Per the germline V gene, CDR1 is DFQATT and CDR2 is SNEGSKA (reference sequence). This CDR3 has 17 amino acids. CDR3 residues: CSASRAGQPSSTDTQYF. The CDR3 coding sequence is TGCAGTGCTAGTCGAGCGGGGCAACCCTCTAGCACAGATACGCAGTATTTT.

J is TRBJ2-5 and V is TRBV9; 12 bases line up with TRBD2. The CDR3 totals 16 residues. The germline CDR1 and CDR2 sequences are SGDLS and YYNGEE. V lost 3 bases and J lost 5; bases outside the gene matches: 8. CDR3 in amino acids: CASSAQLAGGGETQYF. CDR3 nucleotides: TGTGCCAGCAGCGCCCAACTAGCGGGGGGTGGGGAGACCCAGTACTTC.

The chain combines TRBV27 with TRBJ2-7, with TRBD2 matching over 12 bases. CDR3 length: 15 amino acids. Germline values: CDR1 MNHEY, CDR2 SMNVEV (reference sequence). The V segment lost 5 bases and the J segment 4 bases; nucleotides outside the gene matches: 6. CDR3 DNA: TGTGCCAGCAGTCTACGGACTAGCGGGACTTACGAGCAGTACTTC. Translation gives CASSLRTSGTYEQYF.

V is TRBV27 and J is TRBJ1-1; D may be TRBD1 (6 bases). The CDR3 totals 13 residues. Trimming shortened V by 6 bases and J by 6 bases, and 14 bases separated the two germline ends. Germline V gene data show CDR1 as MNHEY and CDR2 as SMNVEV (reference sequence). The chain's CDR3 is CASSTRGSAEAFF. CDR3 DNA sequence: TGTGCCAGCAGCACCAGGGGTTCCGCTGAAGCTTTCTTT.

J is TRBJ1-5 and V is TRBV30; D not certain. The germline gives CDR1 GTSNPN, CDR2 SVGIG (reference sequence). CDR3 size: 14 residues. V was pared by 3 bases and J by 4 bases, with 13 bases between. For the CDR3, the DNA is TGTGCCTGGAGCAGGACTCTGGGGAATCAGCCCCAGCATTTT. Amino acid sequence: CAWSRTLGNQPQHF.

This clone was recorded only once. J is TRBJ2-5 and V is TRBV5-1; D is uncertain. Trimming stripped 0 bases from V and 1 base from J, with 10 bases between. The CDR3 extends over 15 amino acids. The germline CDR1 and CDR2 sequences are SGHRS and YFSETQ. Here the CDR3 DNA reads TGCGCCAGCAGCTTGGTAGAGCCCCCCCAAGAGACCCAGTACTTC. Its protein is CASSLVEPPQETQYF.

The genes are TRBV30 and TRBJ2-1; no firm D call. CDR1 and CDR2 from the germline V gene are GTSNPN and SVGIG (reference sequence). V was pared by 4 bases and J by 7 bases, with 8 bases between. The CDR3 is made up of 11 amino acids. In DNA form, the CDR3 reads TGTGCCTGGACACAGCTTAATGAGCAGTTCTTC. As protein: CAWTQLNEQFF.

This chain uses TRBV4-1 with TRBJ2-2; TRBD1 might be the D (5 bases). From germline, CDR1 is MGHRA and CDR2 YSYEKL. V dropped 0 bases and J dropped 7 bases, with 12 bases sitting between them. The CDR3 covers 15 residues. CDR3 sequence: CASSQDARAGGELFF. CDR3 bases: TGCGCCAGCAGCCAAGATGCCAGGGCTGGCGGGGAGCTGTTTTTT.

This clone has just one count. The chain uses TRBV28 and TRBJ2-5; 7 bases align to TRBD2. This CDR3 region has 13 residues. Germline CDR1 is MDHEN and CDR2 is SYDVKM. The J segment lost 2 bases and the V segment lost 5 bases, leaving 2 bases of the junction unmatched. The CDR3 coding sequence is TGTGCCAGCAGTGGGGGGGGGCAAGAGACCCAGTACTTC. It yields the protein CASSGGGQETQYF.

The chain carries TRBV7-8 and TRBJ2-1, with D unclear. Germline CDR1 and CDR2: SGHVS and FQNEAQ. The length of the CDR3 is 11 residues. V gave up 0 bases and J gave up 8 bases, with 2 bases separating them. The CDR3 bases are TGTGCCAGCAGCTTAGCCGATGAGCAGTTCTTC. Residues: CASSLADEQFF.

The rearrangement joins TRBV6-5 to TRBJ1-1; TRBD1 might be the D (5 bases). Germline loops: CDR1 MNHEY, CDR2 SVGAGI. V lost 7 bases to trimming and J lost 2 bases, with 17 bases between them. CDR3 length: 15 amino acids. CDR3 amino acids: CASKSRGVSNTEAFF. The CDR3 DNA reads TGTGCCAGCAAATCTCGGGGGGTGAGTAACACTGAAGCTTTCTTT.

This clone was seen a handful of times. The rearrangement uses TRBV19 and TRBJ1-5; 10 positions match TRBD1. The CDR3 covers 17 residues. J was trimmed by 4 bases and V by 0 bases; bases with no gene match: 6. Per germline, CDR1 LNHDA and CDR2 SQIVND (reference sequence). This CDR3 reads CASSIEPGQGRNQPQHF. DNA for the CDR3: TGTGCCAGTAGTATAGAGCCGGGACAGGGGCGGAATCAGCCCCAGCATTTT. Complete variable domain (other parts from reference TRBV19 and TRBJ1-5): DGGITQSPKYLFRKEGQNVTLSCEQNLNHDAMYWYRQDPGQGLRLIYYSQIVNDFQKGDIAEGYSVSREKKESFPLTVTSAQKNPTAFYLCASSIEPGQGRNQPQHFGDGTRLSIL.

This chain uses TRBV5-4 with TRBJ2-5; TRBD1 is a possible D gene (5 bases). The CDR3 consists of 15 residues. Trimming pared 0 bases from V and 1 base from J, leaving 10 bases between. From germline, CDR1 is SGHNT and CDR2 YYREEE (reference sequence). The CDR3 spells CASSLAQGLQETQYF. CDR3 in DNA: TGTGCCAGCAGCTTGGCCCAGGGCCTCCAAGAGACCCAGTACTTC.

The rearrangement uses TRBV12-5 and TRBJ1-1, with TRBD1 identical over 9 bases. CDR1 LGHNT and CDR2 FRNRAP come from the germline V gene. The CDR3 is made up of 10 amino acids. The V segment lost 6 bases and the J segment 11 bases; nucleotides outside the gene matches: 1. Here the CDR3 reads CASGGTGAFF. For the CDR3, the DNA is TGTGCTAGTGGCGGGACAGGGGCTTTCTTT.

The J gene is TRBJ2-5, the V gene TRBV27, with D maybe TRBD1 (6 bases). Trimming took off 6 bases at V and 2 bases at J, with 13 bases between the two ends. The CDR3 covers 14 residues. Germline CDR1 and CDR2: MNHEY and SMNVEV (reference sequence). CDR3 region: CASREGGVQETQYF. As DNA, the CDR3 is TGTGCCAGCAGGGAAGGGGGTGTTCAAGAGACCCAGTACTTC.

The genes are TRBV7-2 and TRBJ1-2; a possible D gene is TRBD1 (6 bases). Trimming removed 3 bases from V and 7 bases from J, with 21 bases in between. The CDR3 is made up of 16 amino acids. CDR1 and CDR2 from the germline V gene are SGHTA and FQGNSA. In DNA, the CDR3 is TGTGCCAGCAGCTTTTTTGGGGGCCAGGGGCTAGGTGGCTACACCTTC. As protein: CASSFFGGQGLGGYTF. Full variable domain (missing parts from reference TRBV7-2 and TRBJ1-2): GAGVSQSPSNKVTEKGKDVELRCDPISGHTALYWYRQSLGQGLEFLIYFQGNSAPDKSGLPSDRFSAERTGGSVSTLTIQRTQQEDSAVYLCASSFFGGQGLGGYTFGSGTRLTVV.

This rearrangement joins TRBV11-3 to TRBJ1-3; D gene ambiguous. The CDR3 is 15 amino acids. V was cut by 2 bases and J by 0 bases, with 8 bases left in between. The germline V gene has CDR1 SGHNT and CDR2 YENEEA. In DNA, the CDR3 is TGTGCCAGCAGCTTAAGGAGTAGCTCTGGAAACACCATATATTTT. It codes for CASSLRSSSGNTIYF.

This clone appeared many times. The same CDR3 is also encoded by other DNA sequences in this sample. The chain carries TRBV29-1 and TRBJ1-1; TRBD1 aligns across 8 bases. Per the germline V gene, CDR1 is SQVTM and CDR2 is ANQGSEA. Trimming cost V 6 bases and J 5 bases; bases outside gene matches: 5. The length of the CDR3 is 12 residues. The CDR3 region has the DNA TGCAGCGTCCGACAGGGGTGGACTGAAGCTTTCTTT. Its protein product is CSVRQGWTEAFF.

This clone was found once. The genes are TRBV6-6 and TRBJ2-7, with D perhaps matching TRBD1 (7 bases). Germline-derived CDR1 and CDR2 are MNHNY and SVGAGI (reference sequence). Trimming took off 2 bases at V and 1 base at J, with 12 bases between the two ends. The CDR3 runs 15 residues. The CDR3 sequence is CASSYLTGTSYEQYF. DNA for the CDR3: TGTGCCAGCAGTTACCTGACAGGGACTTCCTACGAGCAGTACTTC.